This is a list of T cell receptor beta chains from one sample in a study of cytomegalovirus exposure and HLA in healthy donors. TCRdb's copy holds only in-frame clones and misses some; the assay was immunoSEQ multiplex PCR. Of 200,000 or so clones detected, 60% to 80% appear once; the ten largest clones hold roughly 3%. Material: PBMCs. Source of these receptors: a woman in her twenties or thirties in good health and CMV-seronegative. CDR3s include the opening cysteine and the closing phenylalanine or tryptophan. The D gene is left open where the match is weak.

14 TRBJ1-1 TRBV11-2 - CASSLAQGWTEAFF
15 TRBJ1-6 TRBV10-3 TRBD1 CAIWAGGDSNSPLHF
15 TRBJ1-1 TRBV7-8 - CASSFLESVNTEAFF
15 TRBJ1-1 TRBV6-5 - CASSYSVRVLTEAFF
16 TRBJ1-5 TRBV5-6 TRBD1 CASSFGNPGQGQPQHF
14 TRBJ2-7 TRBV7-6 - CASSLGSGPYEQYF
13 TRBJ2-3 TRBV5-6 - CASSPQGTDTQYF
11 TRBJ2-7 TRBV7-9 - CASSLAREQYF
14 TRBJ2-3 TRBV6-1 - CASGAEYSTDTQYF
12 TRBJ1-2 TRBV29-1 - CSVPTDLYGYTF
17 TRBJ2-3 TRBV5-1 TRBD2 CASSLLAQRGVGDTQYF
14 TRBJ2-3 TRBV2 TRBD2 CANPGAGGPHTQYF
14 TRBJ1-2 TRBV6-6 - CASSYNGKNYGYPF
15 TRBJ2-5 TRBV5-1 TRBD1 CASSLNTGGQETQYF
14 TRBJ2-1 TRBV6-1 TRBD2 CASSRTSGDNEQFF
16 TRBJ1-5 TRBV4-1 - CASSQPNRKNNQPQHF
14 TRBJ1-4 TRBV6-1 - CASCRGWVCEKLFF
13 TRBJ2-3 TRBV27 TRBD2 CASSLTRTSGFYF
13 TRBJ1-6 TRBV6-5 TRBD1 CASKQGAASPLHF
15 TRBJ2-1 TRBV7-6 - CASSLFDNLNNEQFF
14 TRBJ2-5 TRBV9 - CASSVEDSQETQYF
14 TRBJ2-1 TRBV2 - CASRDFSSYNEQFF
13 TRBJ2-5 TRBV5-1 - CASSTGLQETQYF
15 TRBJ1-1 TRBV29-1 - CSVQKNRAGNTEAFF
17 TRBJ2-2 TRBV4-1 TRBD2 CASTSKELAGGPGELFF
15 TRBJ2-1 TRBV28 - CASSSRVLQYNEQFF
13 TRBJ1-1 TRBV5-1 - CASSFGQNTEAFF
15 TRBJ2-1 TRBV10-3 TRBD1 CAIRGGDRGGNEQFF
15 TRBJ1-4 TRBV5-1 - CASSFSPATNEKLFF
12 TRBJ1-2 TRBV7-9 - CSSSQIYYGYTF
17 TRBJ2-6 TRBV2 TRBD2 CASTDSGIFSGANVLTF
17 TRBJ2-1 TRBV5-1 TRBD2 CASSWGLAGGLYNEQFF
18 TRBJ2-6 TRBV7-9 TRBD1 CASSPGDRGFSGANVLTF
12 TRBJ1-2 TRBV2 - CASRDDSYGYPF
15 TRBJ2-7 TRBV5-4 TRBD2 CASSPSGGLSYEQYF
15 TRBJ2-2 TRBV28 - CASSIQGGSTGELFF
14 TRBJ2-5 TRBV14 - CASSQLRFQETQYF
14 TRBJ1-2 TRBV19 TRBD1 CASSTGQEFYGYTF
15 TRBJ2-4 TRBV28 TRBD1 CASRNLDRVLDIQYF
15 TRBJ1-1 TRBV9 - CASSVRGSGSTEAFF
15 TRBJ2-1 TRBV30 TRBD2 CAWSHISGSYNEQFF
17 TRBJ2-4 TRBV2 TRBD1 CASRARRLTGGQNIQYF
10 TRBJ1-1 TRBV7-2 - CASSLLPAFF
16 TRBJ2-2 TRBV5-1 - CASSPRQVSNTGELFF
14 TRBJ1-1 TRBV7-2 - CASSLAPGNTEAFF
13 TRBJ1-1 TRBV5-1 - CASSLEGGTEAFF
14 TRBJ1-1 TRBV5-1 TRBD1 CASSFLDRATEAFF
11 TRBJ1-2 TRBV6-6 - CATAIVAGYTF
14 TRBJ1-1 TRBV4-1 - CASSQGTENTEAFF
14 TRBJ2-1 TRBV19 TRBD1 CASRRGDRGNEQFF
13 TRBJ1-2 TRBV11-2 - CASSLQTYYGYTF
14 TRBJ2-2 TRBV30 TRBD2 CAWSLRGDPGELFF
15 TRBJ1-1 TRBV18 TRBD1 CASSPGQGIGTEAFF
14 TRBJ2-7 TRBV29-1 - CSVEERGPSHEQYF